A single sample gave rise to the 19 T cell receptor beta chains below, sequenced in a study of T cell responses to AZD1222 COVID-19 vaccine. Sequenced by immunoSEQ multiplex PCR; TCRdb stores in-frame clones only, minus some. This sample has approximately 35,000 clones, with over 75% found just once. The specimen was peripheral blood, collected 28 days after the second AZD1222 dose. The source is an adult who received the AZD1222 COVID-19 vaccine.

This chain links TRBV9 with TRBJ2-6; D possibly uses TRBD1 or TRBD2 (5 bases each). This CDR3 is 14 amino acids long. Germline loops: CDR1 SGDLS, CDR2 YYNGEE. The ends were cut back, 8 bases at V and 4 bases at J, with 13 bases in the middle. This chain's CDR3 is CASGAPGGANVLTF. For the CDR3, the DNA is TGTGCCAGTGGGGCTCCGGGGGGGGCCAACGTCCTGACTTTC.

The J gene is TRBJ2-7, the V gene TRBV6-5, with D tentatively TRBD1 (6 bases). The germline gives CDR1 MNHEY, CDR2 SVGAGI. The V and J ends lost 6 bases and 4 bases respectively, with 13 bases between them. This CDR3 region has 13 residues. In DNA form, the CDR3 reads TGTGCCAGCAGAAAACAGGGTCAGTACGAGCAGTACTTC. Amino acids: CASRKQGQYEQYF.

The chain employs TRBV19 and TRBJ1-1; 8 bases align to TRBD1. In germline, CDR1 is LNHDA, CDR2 SQIVND (reference sequence). V lost 8 bases and J lost 3; bases outside the gene matches: 5. The CDR3 sequence is 13 residues long. CDR3 sequence (DNA): TGTGCCAGTCGCCAGGACAGGGACACTGAAGCTTTCTTT. As protein: CASRQDRDTEAFF. The variable domain in full, completed from reference TRBV19 and TRBJ1-1, reads DGGITQSPKYLFRKEGQNVTLSCEQNLNHDAMYWYRQDPGQGLRLIYYSQIVNDFQKGDIAEGYSVSREKKESFPLTVTSAQKNPTAFYLCASRQDRDTEAFFGQGTRLTVV.

This clone was found a few times. This chain uses TRBV27 with TRBJ1-5; possibly TRBD1 for D (5 bases). Germline-derived CDR1 and CDR2 are MNHEY and SMNVEV (reference sequence). V lost 6 bases and J 0 bases, leaving 18 bases between the germline ends. This CDR3 comprises 17 residues. The chain's CDR3 is CASRPTGGDLSNQPQHF. The CDR3 DNA is TGTGCCAGCAGACCAACCGGGGGGGACCTTAGCAATCAGCCCCAGCATTTT.

The chain joins TRBV11-2 to TRBJ1-5; D is uncertain. Germline values: CDR1 SGHAT, CDR2 FQNNGV. V was cut by 0 bases and J by 6 bases, with 6 bases left in between. This CDR3 spans 13 amino acids. Written as DNA, the CDR3 is TGTGCCAGCAGCTTAGACAGCTTTCAGCCCCAGCATTTT. Translated, it gives CASSLDSFQPQHF. The full variable domain, its missing parts supplied by reference TRBV11-2 and TRBJ1-5, is EAGVAQSPRYKIIEKRQSVAFWCNPISGHATLYWYQQILGQGPKLLIQFQNNGVVDDSQLPKDRFSAERLKGVDSTLKIQPAKLEDSAVYLCASSLDSFQPQHFGDGTRLSIL.

This clone has just one count. The CDR3 DNA reads as TGTGCCAGCAGCCCCAGAGTCTCCACCGTGGAGTACTTC. This sequence encodes CASSPRVSTVEYF. The rearrangement links TRBV11-2 to TRBJ2-7; the D is unclear. V was shortened by 5 bases and J by 11 bases, with 19 bases between the two germline ends. Per germline, CDR1 SGHAT and CDR2 FQNNGV. The CDR3 has 13 residues.

J is TRBJ2-3 and V is TRBV4-1; the D is unclear. CDR3 length equals 15 residues. V shed 1 base and J shed 4 bases, with 12 bases lying between them. Germline V gene sequence: CDR1 MGHRA, CDR2 YSYEKL. The CDR3 sequence is CASSQGPNLPDTQYF. As DNA, the CDR3 is TGCGCCAGCAGCCAAGGGCCTAACCTACCAGATACGCAGTATTTT.

This rearrangement joins TRBV28 to TRBJ1-1, with D hard to call. The germline gives CDR1 MDHEN, CDR2 SYDVKM. The V and J ends lost 3 bases and 1 base respectively, with 6 bases between them. The CDR3 runs 13 residues. The CDR3 spells CASSFLKNTEAFF. The CDR3, as DNA: TGTGCCAGCAGTTTCCTGAAGAACACTGAAGCTTTCTTT.

The rearrangement uses TRBV7-2 and TRBJ1-3; 8 bases are shared with TRBD1. Trimming at V came to 4 bases and at J to 6 bases, leaving 8 bases not matched to a gene. The CDR3 length is 15 residues. CDR1 is SGHTA, CDR2 FQGNSA, per germline. The DNA of the CDR3 is TGTGCCAGCAGCTCTCGGACAGGGCCTCCAAACACCATATATTTT. This sequence encodes CASSSRTGPPNTIYF. The full variable domain, rest sourced from reference TRBV7-2 and TRBJ1-3, is GAGVSQSPSNKVTEKGKDVELRCDPISGHTALYWYRQSLGQGLEFLIYFQGNSAPDKSGLPSDRFSAERTGGSVSTLTIQRTQQEDSAVYLCASSSRTGPPNTIYFGEGSWLTVV.

The V and J genes are TRBV2 and TRBJ2-2, with D unresolved. The germline V and J ends were trimmed by 5 bases and 0 bases, with 7 bases remaining between them. Germline V lookup: CDR1 SNHLY, CDR2 FYNNEI. CDR3 length: 14 residues. CDR3 DNA sequence: TGTGCCAGCAGTCGGCAGACGAACACCGGGGAGCTGTTTTTT. Protein sequence: CASSRQTNTGELFF.

Written as DNA, the CDR3 is TGTGCCAGCAGCCAAGTTTGGGGACGGAATGAGCAGTTCTTC. Encoded protein: CASSQVWGRNEQFF. V usage is TRBV14 and J usage is TRBJ2-1; D is perhaps TRBD1 or TRBD2 (5 bases each). Between the trimmed V and J ends, which lost 1 base and 7 bases, there was a span of 11 bases. CDR3 length: 14 residues. Germline V gene data show CDR1 as SGHDN and CDR2 as FVKESK.

The genes are TRBV5-5 and TRBJ2-1; D remains ambiguous. Germline values: CDR1 SGHKS, CDR2 YYEKEE (reference sequence). The CDR3 extends over 17 amino acids. Trimming removed 0 bases from V and 0 bases from J, with 13 bases in between. CDR3 loop: CASSLAAGDGSYNEQFF. In DNA form, the CDR3 reads TGTGCCAGCAGCTTGGCCGCCGGCGATGGCTCCTACAATGAGCAGTTCTTC. Together with reference TRBV5-5 and TRBJ2-1, the CDR3 gives the full variable domain: DAGVTQSPTHLIKTRGQQVTLRCSPISGHKSVSWYQQVLGQGPQFIFQYYEKEERGRGNFPDRFSARQFPNYSSELNVNALLLGDSALYLCASSLAAGDGSYNEQFFGPGTRLTVL.

V usage is TRBV5-1 and J usage is TRBJ1-6, with TRBD1 matching over 7 bases. V gave up 4 bases and J gave up 8 bases; unmatched junction bases: 6. The CDR3 consists of 14 residues. The germline V gene encodes CDR1 SGHRS and CDR2 YFSETQ. The CDR3 here is CASSAATGDSPLHF. The CDR3, as DNA: TGCGCCAGCAGCGCCGCTACAGGGGATTCACCCCTCCACTTT.

V is TRBV5-1 and J is TRBJ2-2; tentatively, D is TRBD2 (5 bases). V lost 3 bases, J lost 7 bases, and 16 bases lay in between. The germline gives CDR1 SGHRS, CDR2 YFSETQ. The CDR3 sequence is 15 residues long. The CDR3 DNA is TGCGCCAGCAGCTCCGAGGGCCGCAAGGACGGGGAGCTGTTTTTT. Translated: CASSSEGRKDGELFF.

This clone showed up just a few times. The chain has TRBV3-1 (or the pseudogene TRBV3-2) and TRBJ2-2, with 8 bases lining up with TRBD1. The germline V gene has CDR1 LGHDT and CDR2 YNNKEL (reference sequence). The CDR3 runs to 14 residues. The junction had 4 bases not matched to a gene; V was cut back by 4 bases and J by 6 bases. In nucleotides, the CDR3 is TGTGCCAGCAGCCTAGAGGACAGGGCCGGGGAGCTGTTTTTT. Protein: CASSLEDRAGELFF.

DNA of the CDR3: TGTGCCAGCAGTTTATCGCTGGTCGGGAAGAATTCACCCCTCCACTTT. Translating it yields CASSLSLVGKNSPLHF. The chain employs TRBV27 and TRBJ1-6; D is unclear. Germline loops: CDR1 MNHEY, CDR2 SMNVEV (reference sequence). V was pared by 0 bases and J by 7 bases, with 13 bases between. The CDR3 is made up of 16 amino acids.

The V gene is TRBV27, the J gene TRBJ1-1; D not resolved. Trimming stripped 8 bases from V and 5 bases from J, with 12 bases between. Germline CDR1 is MNHEY and CDR2 is SMNVEV (reference sequence). The CDR3 loop spans 12 amino acids. The CDR3 spells CASWVGRTEAFF. The CDR3 DNA is TGTGCCAGCTGGGTTGGAAGGACTGAAGCTTTCTTT.

V and J are TRBV4-1 and TRBJ1-2, with 9 bases fitting TRBD1. Trimming cost V 2 bases and J 6 bases; bases outside gene matches: 10. CDR1 is MGHRA, CDR2 YSYEKL, per germline. The CDR3 runs 16 residues. Here the CDR3 reads CASSQSPGQGVDGYTF. DNA for the CDR3: TGCGCCAGCAGCCAATCTCCGGGACAGGGAGTAGATGGCTACACCTTC.

The count of this clone is one. The gene calls are TRBV11-3 and TRBJ2-3, with D perhaps TRBD1 (6 bases). V was shortened by 6 bases and J by 4 bases, with 11 bases between the two germline ends. CDR1 and CDR2 (germline): SGHNT, YENEEA. The CDR3 spans 13 residues. CDR3 nucleotides: TGTGCCAGCAGACCAACAGGGTCAGATACGCAGTATTTT. Amino acids: CASRPTGSDTQYF.